This T cell receptor beta chain comes out of a study of shared clonotypes between healthy human individuals. Findings and limits, study-wide: The genetic and exposure-history diversity represented was limited by few donors. Non-shared clonotypes were found to have lower generation probabilities than the clonotypes that were shared by all four of the sorted-subset donors. Memory subsets generally showed lower estimated richness than naive subsets.

Splitting of CD4+ cells produced CD45RA+ naive and CD45RA-negative memory subsets. CDR3 length: 12 residues. The germline V gene encodes CDR1 WSHSY and CDR2 SAAADI. The V and J ends lost 2 bases and 2 bases respectively, with 4 bases between them. Here immunoSEQ multiplex PCR was the method, and the copy in TCRdb shows in-frame clones only, minus some. The sample lists approximately 530,000 clones, 95% to 96% seen once, with 0.05% to 0.08% in the top ten. Turning to this clone: Antigen: not known.

This TCR came from a young woman in good health. The chain employs TRBV10-2 and TRBJ2-7; D gene ambiguous. The sample comprised naive CD4+ T cells sorted from blood. Subset in this sample: CD45RA+ positively selected. Here the CDR3 DNA reads TGCGCCAGCAGTGAGGGAGCCTACGAGCAGTACTTC. It codes for CASSEGAYEQYF.